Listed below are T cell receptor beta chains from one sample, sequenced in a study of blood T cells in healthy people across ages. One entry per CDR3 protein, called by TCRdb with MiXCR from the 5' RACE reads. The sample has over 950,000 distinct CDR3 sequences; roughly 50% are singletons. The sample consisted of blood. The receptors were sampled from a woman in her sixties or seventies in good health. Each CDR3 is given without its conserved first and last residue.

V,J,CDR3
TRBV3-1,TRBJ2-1,ASSQIRTEKF
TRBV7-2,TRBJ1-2,ASSRGIRVSGYT
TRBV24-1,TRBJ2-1,ATSDPTSGTYNEQF
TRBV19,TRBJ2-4,ASNAGRSAKNIQY
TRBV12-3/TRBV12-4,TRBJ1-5,ASSSGGFQPQH
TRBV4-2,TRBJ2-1,ASSQAGVLEQF
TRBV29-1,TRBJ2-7,SALSGRAYEQY
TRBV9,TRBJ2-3,ASSVGFSGSTDTQY
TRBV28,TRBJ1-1,ASRQVSDEAF
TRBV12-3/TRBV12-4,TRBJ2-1,ASSLGGAGLGNEQF
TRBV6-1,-,ASKGGAQETQY
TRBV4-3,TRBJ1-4,ASSQLQFPNEKLF
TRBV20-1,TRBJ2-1,SAIGLVSNEQF
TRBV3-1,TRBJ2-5,ASSQDYEGERETQY
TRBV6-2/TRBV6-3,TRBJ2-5,ASSPIGVPQY
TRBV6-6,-,ASSYSSGTSGYEQY
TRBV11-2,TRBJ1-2,AAGRDGYGYT
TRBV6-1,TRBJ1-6,ASSEALGESPLH
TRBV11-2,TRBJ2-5,ASSTPAGGETQY
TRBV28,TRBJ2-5,ASRETGERKTQY
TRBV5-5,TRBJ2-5,ASSLVYGQGPPLETQY
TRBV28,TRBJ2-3,ASSLVGGRPTDTQY
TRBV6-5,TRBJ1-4,ASSYRPRGGLNEKLF
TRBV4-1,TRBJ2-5,ASSQDHGRSEETQY
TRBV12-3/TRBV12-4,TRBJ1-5,ASSLGIRSQPQH
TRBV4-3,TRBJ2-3,ASSQDRELGADTQY
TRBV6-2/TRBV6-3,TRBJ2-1,ASSLEGLEFEQF
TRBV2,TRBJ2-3,ASSLAGGGDTQY
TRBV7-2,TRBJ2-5,ASSQGVQTLQETQY
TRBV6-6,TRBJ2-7,ASSRREYEQY
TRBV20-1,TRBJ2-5,SADQRETQY
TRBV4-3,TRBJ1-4,ASSQEEDTGNREVF
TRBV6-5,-,ASRLRQGLGSEQY
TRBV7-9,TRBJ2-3,ASSPTAGITDTQY
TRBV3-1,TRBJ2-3,ASSHPGLQSTDTQY
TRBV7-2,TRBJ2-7,ASSSIRDSYEQY
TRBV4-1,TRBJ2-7,ASSRYRDGEQY
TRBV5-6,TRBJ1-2,ASSRGAEDSNYGYT
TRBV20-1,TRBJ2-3,SARDLTGGRDTQY
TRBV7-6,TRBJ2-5,ASSLGPLSTSGSKTQY
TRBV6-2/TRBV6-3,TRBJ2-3,ASRRDTQY
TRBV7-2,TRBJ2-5,ASSAGHHQETQY